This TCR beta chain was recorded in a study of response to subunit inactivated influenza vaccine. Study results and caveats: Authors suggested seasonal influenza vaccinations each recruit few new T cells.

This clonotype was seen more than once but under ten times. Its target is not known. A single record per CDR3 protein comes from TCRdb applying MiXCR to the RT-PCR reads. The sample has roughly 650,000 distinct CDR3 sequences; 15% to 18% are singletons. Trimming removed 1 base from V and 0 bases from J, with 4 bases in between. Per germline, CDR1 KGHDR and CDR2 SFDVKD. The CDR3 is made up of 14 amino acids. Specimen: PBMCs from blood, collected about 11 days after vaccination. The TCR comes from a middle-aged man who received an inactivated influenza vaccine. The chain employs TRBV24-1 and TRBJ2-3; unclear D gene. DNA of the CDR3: TGTGCCACCAGTGATTTTACTAGCACAGATACGCAGTATTTT. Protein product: CATSDFTSTDTQYF.